This T cell receptor beta chain is drawn from a study of CD8+CD57+ T cells in acquired aplastic anemia. Background on the study: When averaged, DNA from sorted CD4+ and CD8+ cells came to around 3.4 ug. Healthy donors averaged around 10 million reads for CD4+ cells.

CDR3 and TCR beta VDJ profiling relied on genomic DNA as the template. TCRdb re-called the reads with MiXCR, one entry per CDR3 protein. The table includes some 130,000 distinct CDR3 sequences, less than 45% detected once. Study-level results: In CD8+ cells, Simpson's diversity showed no significant difference between patients and controls. Patients and controls were found to share twenty-nine CD8+ CDR3 sequences.

In regard to this clonotype: What it binds is not known. Possible read error: a much larger clone is one base away.

The source of this sequence is a human donor in good health, serving as a control. Sequencing used sorted CD4+, CD8+, or CD8+CD57+ T cells (not recorded which) from PBMCs.

This chain's CDR3 is CATSWKQAFF. The CDR3 DNA reads TGTGCCACCAGCTGGAAGCAAGCTTTCTTT. The genes are TRBV24-1 and TRBJ1-1; D gene unclear. Trimming cost V 7 bases and J 9 bases, with 8 bases left between them. This CDR3 spans 10 amino acids. CDR1 and CDR2 from the germline V gene are KGHDR and SFDVKD.